The clone carrying this TCR beta chain came up once. This entry belongs to a study of T cell responses to AZD1222 COVID-19 vaccine. Sequencing used immunoSEQ multiplex PCR; TCRdb keeps in-frame clones, though not all of them. The sample holds roughly 150,000 clones, approximately 90% seen once. The CDR3 spans 16 residues. Looked up from germline, CDR1 is SGHDT and CDR2 is YYEEEE. Trimming shortened V by 4 bases and J by 2 bases, and 19 bases separated the two germline ends. This specimen was peripheral blood, taken 28 days after the second AZD1222 dose. The rearrangement uses TRBV5-6 and TRBJ2-7, with a possible D match to TRBD1 (7 bases). The sequence derives from an adult who received the AZD1222 COVID-19 vaccine. The CDR3 nucleotides are TGTGCCAGCAGCCCGCCTTCCAGGGGGGAGGCCTACGAGCAGTACTTC. Protein: CASSPPSRGEAYEQYF.